What follows are 7 T cell receptor beta chains derived from one specimen sequenced in a study of blood T cell repertoires in COVID-19. Method: immunoSEQ multiplex PCR; TCRdb's copy keeps in-frame clones and lacks some. The sample includes fewer than 350,000 clones, approximately 88% of them seen just once. The source material was PBMCs or T cells enriched from blood (not recorded which). These receptors originate from a man aged 60 to 69 who had recovered from COVID-19.

The chain recombines TRBV18 with TRBJ2-2, with D perhaps TRBD1 (6 bases). CDR3 size: 15 residues. Germline V gene sequence: CDR1 KGHSH, CDR2 LQKENI. V was pared by 3 bases and J by 0 bases, with 8 bases between. The CDR3 sequence: CASSPRTANTGELFF. The CDR3 nucleotides read TGTGCCAGCTCACCTCGGACAGCGAACACCGGGGAGCTGTTTTTT.

This chain connects TRBV27 to TRBJ2-3; 9 bases match TRBD2. The germline V gene has CDR1 MNHEY and CDR2 SMNVEV (reference sequence). The V and J ends lost 2 bases and 2 bases, in that order; junction bases with no gene match: 8. This CDR3 has 17 residues. CDR3 bases: TGTGCCAGCAGTTTAGGGCTAGCGGGATTGTCCACAGATACGCAGTATTTT. Its translation is CASSLGLAGLSTDTQYF.

The gene calls are TRBV13 and TRBJ1-1; perhaps TRBD1 as D (6 bases). V lost 3 bases, J lost 3 bases, and 11 bases lay in between. CDR3 length: 14 residues. Germline CDR1 PRHDT, CDR2 FYEKMQ (reference sequence). CDR3 loop: CASSFDRLDTEAFF. The CDR3 DNA is TGTGCCAGCAGCTTCGACAGGCTAGACACTGAAGCTTTCTTT.

Written as DNA, the CDR3 is TGTGCCAGCAGCTTAGGGGGGCCCTCGGAGGAGTTCTTC. Its translation: CASSLGGPSEEFF. The V and J genes are TRBV7-2 and TRBJ2-1; tentatively, D is TRBD1 (6 bases). The CDR3 sequence is 13 residues long. Germline loops: CDR1 SGHTA, CDR2 FQGNSA. Trimming pared 1 base from V and 14 bases from J, leaving 15 bases between.

The CDR3 DNA is TGTGCCAGCAGCCTTACTACAGGGGCTTACAATGAGCAGTTCTTC. Protein product: CASSLTTGAYNEQFF. The V and J genes are TRBV9 and TRBJ2-1; 7 nucleotides match TRBD1. V lost 4 bases, J lost 4 bases, and 8 bases stayed unmatched. Germline assignment: CDR1 SGDLS and CDR2 YYNGEE. The CDR3 has 15 residues.

The V and J genes are TRBV7-3 and TRBJ2-1; 9 nucleotides align to TRBD2. There are 15 residues in the CDR3. Germline lookup yields CDR1 SGHTA and CDR2 FQGTGA. J gave up 6 bases and V 4 bases, and 7 bases lay outside the gene matches. The CDR3 DNA reads as TGTGCCAGCAGCTCCGTAGCGGGAGTGGGCAATGAGCAGTTCTTC. It yields the protein CASSSVAGVGNEQFF.

The chain joins TRBV19 to TRBJ2-4; 16 bases match TRBD2. The V gene's germline CDR1 is LNHDA and CDR2 SQIVND (reference sequence). The CDR3 runs 19 residues. J lost 5 bases, V lost 3 bases, and 10 bases had no gene match. CDR3 sequence (DNA): TGTGCCAGTAGTATTACCCTGGGACTAGCGGGAGGGCAGGAAAACATTCAGTACTTC. Translating gives CASSITLGLAGGQENIQYF.